This T cell receptor (beta chain) is from a study of cytomegalovirus exposure and HLA in healthy donors. For this clone: Its antigen is still unknown.

The PCR employed 60 Vbeta primers together with 13 Jbeta primers. How the authors handled the data: Roughly 9.9 million shared chains were among the roughly 80 million unique TCR beta chains that a later analysis counted. Assay used: immunoSEQ multiplex PCR; TCRdb lists only in-frame clones, some missing. V and J calls plus clone size are reproduced from that table; the DNA served to infer D and trimming. The sample consists of about 82,000 clones, about 77% of them appearing once. General observations from the study: Association with HLA alleles at 0.05 false discovery rate was found for 16,951 TCR beta sequences in a later analysis. As immune exposure information, only CMV serostatus was available.

The sequenced sample was PBMCs. This receptor was taken from a man between 45 and 60 years old in good health and CMV-seronegative.

Written as DNA, the CDR3 is TGTGCCAGCAGCGTAGGGACAGAATCAGCACCCCTCCACTTT. Translated, it gives CASSVGTESAPLHF. The chain couples TRBV9 to TRBJ1-6; a possible D gene is TRBD1 (6 bases). Germline loops: CDR1 SGDLS, CDR2 YYNGEE. The CDR3 contains 14 residues. Trimming took 0 bases from V and 11 from J, leaving 12 bases between them.